The entry that follows covers one T cell receptor beta chain sequence. This specimen comes from a study of blood T cell repertoires in COVID-19. Study summary: The United States, Italy and Spain provided the acute and convalescent COVID-19 samples. Sources were T cells, B-cell-depleted T cells, or PBMCs; the material itself was cDNA or gDNA.

In the study's own analysis: Reference gene primers were amplified, and this amplification served to estimate nucleated cell counts. The method was immunoSEQ multiplex PCR; TCRdb's version includes in-frame clones alone and lacks a portion of them. The DNA gave D and trimming, while V, J and clone size come from that table. The table includes more than 95,000 clones, 88% detected once. Germline CDR1 MNHEY, CDR2 SVGAGI. CDR3 length equals 15 residues. V shed 0 bases and J shed 8 bases, with 11 bases lying between them. The chain couples TRBV6-5 to TRBJ1-6; perhaps TRBD1 as D (5 bases). Specimen: peripheral blood. The source is a man aged 45-65 years with acute or convalescent COVID-19. DNA of the CDR3: TGTGCCAGCAGTTACTCTCGAGCGGGGGATTCACCCCTCCACTTT. This gives the protein CASSYSRAGDSPLHF.